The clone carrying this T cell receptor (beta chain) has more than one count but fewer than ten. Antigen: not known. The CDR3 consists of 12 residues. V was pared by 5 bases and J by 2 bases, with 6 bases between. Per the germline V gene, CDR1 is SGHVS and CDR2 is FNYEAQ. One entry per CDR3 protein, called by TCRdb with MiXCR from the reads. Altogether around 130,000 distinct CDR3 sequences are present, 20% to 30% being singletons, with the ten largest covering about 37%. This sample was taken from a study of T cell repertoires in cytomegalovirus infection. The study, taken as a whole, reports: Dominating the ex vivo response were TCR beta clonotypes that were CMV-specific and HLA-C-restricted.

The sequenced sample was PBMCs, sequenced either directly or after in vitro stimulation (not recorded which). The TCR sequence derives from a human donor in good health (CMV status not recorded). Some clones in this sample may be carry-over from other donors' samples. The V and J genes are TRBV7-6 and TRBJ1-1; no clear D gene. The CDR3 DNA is TGTGCCAGCAGCGCGGCCAACACTGAAGCTTTCTTT. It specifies CASSAANTEAFF.